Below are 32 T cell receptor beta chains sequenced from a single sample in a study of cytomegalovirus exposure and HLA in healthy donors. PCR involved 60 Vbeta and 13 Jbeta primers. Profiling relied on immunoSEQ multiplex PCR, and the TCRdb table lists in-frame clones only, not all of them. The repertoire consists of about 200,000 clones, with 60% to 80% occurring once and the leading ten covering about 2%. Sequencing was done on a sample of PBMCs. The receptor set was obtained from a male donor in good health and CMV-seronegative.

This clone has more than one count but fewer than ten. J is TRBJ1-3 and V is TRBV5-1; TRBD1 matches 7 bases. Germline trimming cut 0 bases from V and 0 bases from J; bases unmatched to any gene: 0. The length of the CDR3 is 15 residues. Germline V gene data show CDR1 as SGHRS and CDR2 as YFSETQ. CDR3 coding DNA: TGCGCCAGCAGCTTGGACAGGGGCTCTGGAAACACCATATATTTT. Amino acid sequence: CASSLDRGSGNTIYF.

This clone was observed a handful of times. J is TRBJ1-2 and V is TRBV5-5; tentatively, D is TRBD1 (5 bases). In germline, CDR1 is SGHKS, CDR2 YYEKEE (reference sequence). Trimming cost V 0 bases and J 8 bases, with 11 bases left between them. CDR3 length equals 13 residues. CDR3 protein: CASSLGGGSGYTF. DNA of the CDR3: TGTGCCAGCAGCTTGGGTGGGGGGAGCGGCTACACCTTC. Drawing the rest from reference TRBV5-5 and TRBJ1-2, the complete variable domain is DAGVTQSPTHLIKTRGQQVTLRCSPISGHKSVSWYQQVLGQGPQFIFQYYEKEERGRGNFPDRFSARQFPNYSSELNVNALLLGDSALYLCASSLGGGSGYTFGSGTRLTVV.

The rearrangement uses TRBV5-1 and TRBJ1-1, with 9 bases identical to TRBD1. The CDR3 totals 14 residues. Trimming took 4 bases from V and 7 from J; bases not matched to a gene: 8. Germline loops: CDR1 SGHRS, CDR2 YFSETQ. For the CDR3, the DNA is TGCGCCAGCAGCGGCGACAGGGGGTATAGTGAAGCTTTCTTT. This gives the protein CASSGDRGYSEAFF.

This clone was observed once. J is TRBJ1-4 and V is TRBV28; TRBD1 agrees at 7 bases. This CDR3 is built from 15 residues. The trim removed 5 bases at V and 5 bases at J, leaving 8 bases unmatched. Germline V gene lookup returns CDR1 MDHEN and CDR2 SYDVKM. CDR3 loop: CASSRHRGGNEKLFF. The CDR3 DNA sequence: TGTGCCAGCAGTCGACACAGGGGTGGGAATGAAAAACTGTTTTTT.

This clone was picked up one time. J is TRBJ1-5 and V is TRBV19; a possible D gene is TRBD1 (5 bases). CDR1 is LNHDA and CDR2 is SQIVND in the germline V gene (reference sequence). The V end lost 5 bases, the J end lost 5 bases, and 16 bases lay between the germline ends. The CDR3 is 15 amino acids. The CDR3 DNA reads TGTGCCAGTAGTTTCCCGACAGAAACTTATCAGCCCCAGCATTTT. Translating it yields CASSFPTETYQPQHF.

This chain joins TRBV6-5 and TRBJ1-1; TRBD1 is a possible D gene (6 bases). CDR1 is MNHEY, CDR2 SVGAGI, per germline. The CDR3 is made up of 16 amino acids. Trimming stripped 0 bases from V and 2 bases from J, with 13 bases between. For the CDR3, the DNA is TGTGCCAGCAGTTACTCGGAAGGGACACCTAACACTGAAGCTTTCTTT. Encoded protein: CASSYSEGTPNTEAFF.

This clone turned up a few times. CDR3 in amino acids: CASRQVRPGELFF. CDR3 nucleotides: TGTGCCAGCAGACAGGTCAGGCCGGGGGAACTGTTTTTT. This chain joins TRBV21-1 and TRBJ1-4. TRBV21-1 is a listed pseudogene. This CDR3 is 13 amino acids long.

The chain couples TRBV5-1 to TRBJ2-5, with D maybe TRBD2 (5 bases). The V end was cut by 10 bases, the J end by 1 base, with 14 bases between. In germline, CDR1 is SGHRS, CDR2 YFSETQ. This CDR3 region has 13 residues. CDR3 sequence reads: CASVGESQETQYF. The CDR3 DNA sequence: TGCGCCTCCGTCGGGGAGTCCCAAGAGACCCAGTACTTC.

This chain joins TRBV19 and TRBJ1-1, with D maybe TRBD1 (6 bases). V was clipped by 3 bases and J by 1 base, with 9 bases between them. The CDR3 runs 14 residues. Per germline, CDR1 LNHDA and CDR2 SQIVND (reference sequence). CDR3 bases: TGTGCCAGTAGTATCCAGGGGAGGAACACTGAAGCTTTCTTT. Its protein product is CASSIQGRNTEAFF.

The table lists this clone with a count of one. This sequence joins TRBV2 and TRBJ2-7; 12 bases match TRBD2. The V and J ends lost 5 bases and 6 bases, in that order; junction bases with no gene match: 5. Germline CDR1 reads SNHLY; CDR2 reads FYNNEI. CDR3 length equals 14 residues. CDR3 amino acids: CASSPSGRAVEQYF. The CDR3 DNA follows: TGTGCCAGCAGTCCTAGCGGGAGGGCCGTCGAGCAGTACTTC.

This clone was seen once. This chain's CDR3 is CASSTPGGENIQYF. DNA of the CDR3: TGTGCCAGTAGTACCCCAGGAGGGGAAAACATTCAGTACTTC. The chain employs TRBV19 and TRBJ2-4; D is possibly TRBD2 (6 bases). The CDR3 has 14 amino acids. Germline V lookup: CDR1 LNHDA, CDR2 SQIVND (reference sequence). V lost 4 bases to trimming and J lost 5 bases, with 12 bases between them.

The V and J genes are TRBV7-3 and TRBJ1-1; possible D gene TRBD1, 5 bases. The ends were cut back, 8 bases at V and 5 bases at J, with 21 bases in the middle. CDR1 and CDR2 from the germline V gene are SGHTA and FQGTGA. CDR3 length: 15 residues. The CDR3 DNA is TGTGCCAGCTCCCCCGGGGGTGGCACAGTAACTGAAGCTTTCTTT. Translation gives CASSPGGGTVTEAFF.

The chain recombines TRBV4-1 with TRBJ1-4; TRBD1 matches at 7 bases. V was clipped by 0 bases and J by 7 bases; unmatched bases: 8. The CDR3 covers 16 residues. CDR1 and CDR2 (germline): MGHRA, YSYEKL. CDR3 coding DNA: TGCGCCAGCAGCCAAGATGGGGGGACAGTTAGTGAAAAACTGTTTTTT. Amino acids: CASSQDGGTVSEKLFF.

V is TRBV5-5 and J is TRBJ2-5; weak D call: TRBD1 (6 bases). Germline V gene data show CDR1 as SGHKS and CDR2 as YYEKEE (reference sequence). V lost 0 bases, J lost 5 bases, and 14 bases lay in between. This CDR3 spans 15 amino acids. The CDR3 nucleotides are TGTGCCAGCAGCTTGGTGGGGACATCCGGGGAGACCCAGTACTTC. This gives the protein CASSLVGTSGETQYF.

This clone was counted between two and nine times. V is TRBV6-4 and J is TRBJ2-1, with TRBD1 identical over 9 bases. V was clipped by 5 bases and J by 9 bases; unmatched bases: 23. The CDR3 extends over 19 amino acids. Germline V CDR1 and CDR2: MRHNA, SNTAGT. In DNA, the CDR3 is TGTGCCAGCAGTCCAACAGGGGGCCGGCGAATACAGATCTTCTGTGAGCAGTTCTTC. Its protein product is CASSPTGGRRIQIFCEQFF.

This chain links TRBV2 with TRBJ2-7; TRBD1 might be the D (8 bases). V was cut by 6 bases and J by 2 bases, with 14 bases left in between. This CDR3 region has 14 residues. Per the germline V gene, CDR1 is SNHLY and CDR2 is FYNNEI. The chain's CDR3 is CASRKQGGAYEQYF. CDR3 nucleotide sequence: TGTGCCAGCAGAAAACAGGGGGGGGCCTACGAGCAGTACTTC.

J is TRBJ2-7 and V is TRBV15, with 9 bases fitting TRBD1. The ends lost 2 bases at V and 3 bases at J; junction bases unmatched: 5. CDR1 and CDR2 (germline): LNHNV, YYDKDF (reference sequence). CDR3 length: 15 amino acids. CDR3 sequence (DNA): TGTGCCACCAGCAGACCGGGACAGGGTATCTACGAGCAGTACTTC. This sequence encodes CATSRPGQGIYEQYF.

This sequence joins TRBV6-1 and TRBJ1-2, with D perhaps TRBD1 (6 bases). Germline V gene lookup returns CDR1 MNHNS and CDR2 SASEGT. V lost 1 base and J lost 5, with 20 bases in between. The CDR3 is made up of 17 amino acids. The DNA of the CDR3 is TGTGCCAGCAGTGAAGGACAGGCGCAATTGGTAGGGTATGGCTACACCTTC. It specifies CASSEGQAQLVGYGYTF.

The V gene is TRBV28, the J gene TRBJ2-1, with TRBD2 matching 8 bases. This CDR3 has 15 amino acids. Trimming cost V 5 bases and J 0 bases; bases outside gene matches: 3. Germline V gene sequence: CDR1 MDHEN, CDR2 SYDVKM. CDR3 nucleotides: TGTGCCAGCAGTCCCGGGACTAGCTCCTACAATGAGCAGTTCTTC. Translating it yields CASSPGTSSYNEQFF.

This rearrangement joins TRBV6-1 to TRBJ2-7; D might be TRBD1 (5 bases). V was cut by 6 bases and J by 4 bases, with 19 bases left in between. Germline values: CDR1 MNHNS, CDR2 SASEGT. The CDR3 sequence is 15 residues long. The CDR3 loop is CASSDSTSPNYEQYF. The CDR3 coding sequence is TGTGCCAGCAGCGACAGCACGTCACCCAATTACGAGCAGTACTTC.

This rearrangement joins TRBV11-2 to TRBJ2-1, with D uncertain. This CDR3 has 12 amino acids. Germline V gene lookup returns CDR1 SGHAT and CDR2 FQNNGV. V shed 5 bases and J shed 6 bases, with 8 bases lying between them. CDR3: CASSQFLNEQFF. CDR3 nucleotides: TGTGCCAGCAGCCAGTTTCTCAATGAGCAGTTCTTC.

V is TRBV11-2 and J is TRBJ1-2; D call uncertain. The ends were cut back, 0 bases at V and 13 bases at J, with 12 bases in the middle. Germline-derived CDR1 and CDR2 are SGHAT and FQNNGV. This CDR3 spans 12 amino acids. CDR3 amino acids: CASSLDTGWSTF. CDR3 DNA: TGTGCCAGCAGCTTAGATACGGGTTGGAGCACCTTC.

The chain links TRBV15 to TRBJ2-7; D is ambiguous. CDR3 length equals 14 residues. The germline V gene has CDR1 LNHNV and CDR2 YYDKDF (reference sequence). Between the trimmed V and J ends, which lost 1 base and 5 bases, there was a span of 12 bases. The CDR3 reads CATSRVGRSDEQYF. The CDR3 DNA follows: TGTGCCACCAGCAGAGTGGGCAGATCCGACGAGCAGTACTTC.

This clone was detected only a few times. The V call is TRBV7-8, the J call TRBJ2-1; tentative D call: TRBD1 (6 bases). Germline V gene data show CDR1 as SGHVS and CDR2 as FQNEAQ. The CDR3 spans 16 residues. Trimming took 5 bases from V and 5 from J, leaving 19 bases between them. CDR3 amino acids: CASSVSGHLGDNEQFF. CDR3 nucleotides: TGTGCCAGCAGCGTCTCGGGACATCTGGGGGACAATGAGCAGTTCTTC.

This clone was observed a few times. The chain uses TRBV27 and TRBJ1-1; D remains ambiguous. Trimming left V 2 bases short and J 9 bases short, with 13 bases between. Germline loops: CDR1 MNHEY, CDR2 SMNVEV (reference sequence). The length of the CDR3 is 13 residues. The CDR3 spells CASSLTGLHKAFF. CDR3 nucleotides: TGTGCCAGCAGTTTAACGGGTCTGCATAAAGCTTTCTTT.

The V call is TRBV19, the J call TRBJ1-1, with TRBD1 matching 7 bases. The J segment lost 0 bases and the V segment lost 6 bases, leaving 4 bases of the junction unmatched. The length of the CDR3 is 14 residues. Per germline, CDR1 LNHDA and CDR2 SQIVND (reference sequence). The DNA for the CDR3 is TGTGCCAGTAGACAGACAGGGCTGAACACTGAAGCTTTCTTT. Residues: CASRQTGLNTEAFF.

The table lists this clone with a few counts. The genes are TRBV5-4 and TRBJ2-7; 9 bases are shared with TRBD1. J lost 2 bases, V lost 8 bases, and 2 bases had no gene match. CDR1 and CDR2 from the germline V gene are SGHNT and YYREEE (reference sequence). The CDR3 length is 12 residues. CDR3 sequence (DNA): TGTGCCAGGGACAGGGGAACCTACGAGCAGTACTTC. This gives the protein CARDRGTYEQYF.

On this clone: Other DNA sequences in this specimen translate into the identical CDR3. CDR3 loop: CASSPEGRDYEQYF. The CDR3 DNA follows: TGTGCCAGCAGTCCAGAGGGGCGGGACTACGAGCAGTACTTC. J is TRBJ2-7 and V is TRBV6-6; a possible D gene is TRBD2 (6 bases). Per the germline V gene, CDR1 is MNHNY and CDR2 is SVGAGI (reference sequence). Deletions cut 5 bases from V and 3 bases from J, with 14 bases between. This CDR3 comprises 14 residues.

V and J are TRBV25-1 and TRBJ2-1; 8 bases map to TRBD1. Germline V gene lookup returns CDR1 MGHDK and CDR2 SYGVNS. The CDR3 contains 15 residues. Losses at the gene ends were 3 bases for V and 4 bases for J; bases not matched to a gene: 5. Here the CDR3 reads CASSETGQAYNEQFF. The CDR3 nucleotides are TGTGCCAGCAGTGAGACGGGACAGGCTTACAATGAGCAGTTCTTC.

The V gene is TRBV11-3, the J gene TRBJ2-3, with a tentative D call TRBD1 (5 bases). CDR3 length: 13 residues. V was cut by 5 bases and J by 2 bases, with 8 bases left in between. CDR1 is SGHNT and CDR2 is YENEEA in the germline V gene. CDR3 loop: CASSPGYTDTQYF. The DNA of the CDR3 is TGTGCCAGCAGCCCAGGGTACACAGATACGCAGTATTTT. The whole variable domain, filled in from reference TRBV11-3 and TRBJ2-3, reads EAGVVQSPRYKIIEKKQPVAFWCNPISGHNTLYWYLQNLGQGPELLIRYENEEAVDDSQLPKDRFSAERLKGVDSTLKIQPAELGDSAVYLCASSPGYTDTQYFGPGTRLTVL.

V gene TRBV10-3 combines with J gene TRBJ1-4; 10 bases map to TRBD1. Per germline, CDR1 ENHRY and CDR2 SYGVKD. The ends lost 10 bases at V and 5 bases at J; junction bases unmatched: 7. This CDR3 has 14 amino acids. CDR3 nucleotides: TGTGCCAGCCGGCCGACAGGGGGCAATGAAAAACTGTTTTTT. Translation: CASRPTGGNEKLFF.

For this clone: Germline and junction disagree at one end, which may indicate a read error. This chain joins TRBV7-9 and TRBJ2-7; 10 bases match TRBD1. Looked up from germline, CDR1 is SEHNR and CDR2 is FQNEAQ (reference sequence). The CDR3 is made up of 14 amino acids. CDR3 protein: CSSSSGTGDYEQYF. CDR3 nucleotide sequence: TGTTCCAGCAGCTCTGGGACAGGGGACTACGAGCAGTACTTC.